One T cell receptor (beta chain) is described in this entry. The V gene lost 2 bases and the J gene lost 2 bases, with 4 bases spanning the gap. The V gene's germline CDR1 is SQVTM and CDR2 ANQGSEA. The CDR3 length is 11 residues. Study processing details: A per-sample median of around 100,000 TCRs was observed, with a range of about 23,224 to 750,000. TCRdb reprocessed the RACE reads via MiXCR and lists one record per CDR3 protein. It is TCRdb's table, rather than the study itself, that gives the V and J calls and clone size. The sample lists 300,000 to 450,000 distinct CDR3 sequences; roughly 4.6% were seen once. This sample's time point: pre-sensitization, week 0. Treatment in this sample: therapeutic diphenylcyclopropenone sensitization with weekly scalp DPC. This entry belongs to a study of human T cells and chemical hapten exposure. On the study more broadly: Diphenylcyclopropenone was administered weekly to the scalp of patients throughout the roughly 25-week study.

Source: whole blood, taken in connection with sensitization to the hapten diphenylcyclopropenone (DPC). This TCR was recovered from a woman in her fifties or sixties with alopecia areata. Some clones in this sample may be carry-over from other donors' samples. The chain couples TRBV29-1 to TRBJ2-7, with D unresolved. The CDR3 protein is CSVESAYEQYF. In DNA, the CDR3 is TGCAGCGTTGAATCCGCCTACGAGCAGTACTTC.